The sequence of this T cell receptor (beta chain) was determined in a study of OX40 agonist ivuxolimab in advanced cancers. Data came from immunoSEQ multiplex PCR; TCRdb stores just in-frame clones and leaves some out. The sample consists of some 78,000 clones, roughly 93% of them appearing once. Germline values: CDR1 SGHAT, CDR2 FQNNGV. V lost 6 bases and J lost 6, with 19 bases in between. The CDR3 runs 15 residues. The receptor was isolated from an adult with an advanced solid tumor such as melanoma, head and neck, liver or kidney cancer. The chain employs TRBV11-2 and TRBJ2-3; possible D gene TRBD2, 7 bases. Sequencing used CD4+ or CD8+ T cells sorted from blood, obtained in a trial of the OX40 agonist ivuxolimab. This chain's CDR3 is CASRRGGERRDTQYF. The CDR3 DNA reads as TGTGCCAGCAGGAGGGGGGGCGAGAGACGGGATACGCAGTATTTT.